A few counts support the clone carrying this T cell receptor (beta chain). This entry comes from a study of blood T cell repertoires in COVID-19. CDR1 and CDR2 from the germline V gene are MGHRA and YSYEKL. Trimming at V came to 6 bases and at J to 15 bases, leaving 9 bases not matched to a gene. The CDR3 has 12 residues. As originally analysed: Amplification of reference gene primers provided the estimated nucleated cell counts. TCRdb keeps only in-frame clones here, not all; method: immunoSEQ multiplex PCR. That table gives V, J and clone size, and the DNA gave D and trimming. The top ten clones hold about 0.65% of a sample with around 450,000 clones, 87% of them seen once.

The specimen was PBMCs or T cells enriched from blood (not recorded which). This TCR derives from a woman in her late teens or twenties who had recovered from COVID-19. This sequence joins TRBV4-1 and TRBJ2-2, with 8 bases matching TRBD1. DNA of the CDR3: TGCGCCAGCAGTTCCGACAGGGGAAGATTGTTTTTT. It codes for CASSSDRGRLFF.